A single sample is the source of the 8 T cell receptor beta chains below, sequenced in a study of T-cell reconstitution after alpha-beta-depleted transplantation in children. A library of TCRbeta sequences, prepared with unique molecular identifiers, was generated. One entry per CDR3 protein, called by TCRdb with MiXCR from the PCR reads. The table has about 610,000 distinct CDR3 sequences, about 10% seen once. The material was PBMCs from the stem cell graft donor, obtained from the stem cell graft. The receptor set was obtained from a human donor who donated a stem cell graft to a child with acute myeloid leukemia.

In this sample, this clonotype turned up a few times. V gene TRBV7-9 combines with J gene TRBJ1-2; D is ambiguous. CDR1 is SEHNR, CDR2 FQNEAQ, per germline (reference sequence). The V gene lost 4 bases and the J gene lost 0 bases, with 9 bases spanning the gap. The CDR3 has 14 residues. CDR3: CASSYSGSNYGYTF. The CDR3 nucleotides are TGTGCCAGCAGCTATTCAGGATCTAACTATGGCTACACCTTC.

In its sample, this clonotype was seen many times. The V call is TRBV5-1, the J call TRBJ2-7; unclear D gene. The length of the CDR3 is 13 residues. Germline V CDR1 and CDR2: SGHRS, YFSETQ. V was pared by 0 bases and J by 3 bases, with 7 bases between. CDR3 in DNA: TGCGCCAGCAGCTTGGCAGACCTCTACGAGCAGTACTTC. It codes for CASSLADLYEQYF.

This rearrangement joins TRBV20-1 to TRBJ2-3; 7 bases agree with TRBD2. V was clipped by 5 bases and J by 0 bases; unmatched bases: 8. The CDR3 loop spans 15 amino acids. The V gene's germline CDR1 is DFQATT and CDR2 SNEGSKA (reference sequence). In DNA, the CDR3 is TGCAGTGCTCCAATAGCGGGCCTTAGCACAGATACGCAGTATTTT. Protein sequence: CSAPIAGLSTDTQYF.

This clonotype was recorded many times. The V gene is TRBV5-1, the J gene TRBJ2-6; TRBD1 agrees at 7 bases. V was clipped by 1 base and J by 2 bases; unmatched bases: 3. The CDR3 runs to 16 residues. Germline loops: CDR1 SGHRS, CDR2 YFSETQ. CDR3 sequence: CASSLTTGAGANVLTF. CDR3 in DNA: TGCGCCAGCAGCTTGACCACAGGGGCTGGGGCCAACGTCCTGACTTTC.

This clonotype has a handful of counts. V usage is TRBV10-3 and J usage is TRBJ1-5; the D is unclear. The V gene lost 5 bases and the J gene lost 4 bases, with 6 bases spanning the gap. Germline lookup yields CDR1 ENHRY and CDR2 SYGVKD. The CDR3 consists of 12 residues. This CDR3 reads CAISPINQPQHF. The CDR3 bases are TGTGCCATCAGTCCGATAAATCAGCCCCAGCATTTT.

The chain uses TRBV27 and TRBJ1-6; D remains unclear. V was trimmed by 3 bases and J by 8 bases, leaving 8 bases between them. CDR1 is MNHEY and CDR2 is SMNVEV in the germline V gene (reference sequence). The CDR3 consists of 13 residues. For the CDR3, the DNA is TGTGCCAGCAGTTTTCTCGTAGATTCACCCCTCCACTTT. It specifies CASSFLVDSPLHF.

A few counts support this clonotype. The chain employs TRBV20-1 and TRBJ2-3; D is uncertain. The CDR3 consists of 11 residues. Germline assignment: CDR1 DFQATT and CDR2 SNEGSKA (reference sequence). Trimming removed 6 bases from V and 8 bases from J, with 12 bases in between. This chain's CDR3 is CSAVDFGTQYF. The CDR3 DNA sequence: TGCAGTGCGGTCGATTTTGGTACGCAGTATTTT.

In this sample, this clonotype turned up many times. The chain links TRBV27 to TRBJ2-3, with 9 bases aligning to TRBD2. CDR1 is MNHEY, CDR2 SMNVEV, per germline (reference sequence). Trimming at V came to 2 bases and at J to 4 bases, leaving 4 bases not matched to a gene. CDR3 size: 15 residues. CDR3 protein: CASSLGGGRADTQYF. The CDR3 nucleotides are TGTGCCAGCAGTTTAGGAGGCGGGAGGGCAGATACGCAGTATTTT.